What follows are 10 T cell receptor beta chains derived from one specimen sequenced in a study of T cell changes during pregnancy in multiple sclerosis (dated by TCRdb to the late 2010s). The library was built by means of the immunoSEQ multiplex PCR assay. Drawn from immuneACCESS, this table holds only the in-frame rearrangements with V and J called that TCRdb kept. Clones are partly lost; checked studies trace under half to an unresolved V gene and leave the rest unexplained. The sample data list 50,000 or so clones, and 91% of these were observed just once. Around 0.5% of the sample lies in the top ten. This sample comprised CD4+ T cells from peripheral blood mononuclear cells, obtained after pregnancy. The source is a female donor in good health, enrolled as a control in a pregnancy study.

As DNA, the CDR3 is TGTGCCTGGAACGAGGAGGGTCAATCGGGGGAAAAACTGTTTTTT. It yields the protein CAWNEEGQSGEKLFF. V is TRBV30 and J is TRBJ1-4; D not certain. V lost 4 bases, J lost 8 bases, and 20 bases lay in between. The CDR3 contains 15 residues. The germline gives CDR1 GTSNPN, CDR2 SVGIG (reference sequence).

The chain joins TRBV4-1 to TRBJ1-2; D is ambiguous. CDR1 and CDR2 from the germline V gene are MGHRA and YSYEKL. The germline V and J ends were trimmed by 6 bases and 4 bases, with 15 bases remaining between them. This CDR3 region has 14 residues. CDR3 nucleotide sequence: TGCGCCAGCAGTCCAAGAAGAGGCGGCTATGGCTACACCTTC. Its protein product is CASSPRRGGYGYTF.

The rearrangement joins TRBV11-3 to TRBJ2-1; 13 bases align to TRBD2. This CDR3 comprises 20 residues. The V gene end was trimmed by 4 bases and the J gene end by 3 bases; junction bases not matched to a gene: 15. Germline assignment: CDR1 SGHNT and CDR2 YENEEA. The CDR3 bases are TGTGCCAGCAGCTCCCGACTAGCGGGGGGACGTAGTCTTAGCTACAATGAGCAGTTCTTC. It yields the protein CASSSRLAGGRSLSYNEQFF.

The chain employs TRBV15 and TRBJ2-6; D unclear. Trimming took off 8 bases at V and 1 base at J, with 6 bases between the two ends. The CDR3 loop spans 13 amino acids. Germline lookup yields CDR1 LNHNV and CDR2 YYDKDF (reference sequence). The CDR3 sequence: CATLQSGANVLTF. The CDR3 DNA sequence: TGTGCCACCCTCCAGTCTGGGGCCAACGTCCTGACTTTC.

This sequence joins TRBV7-2 and TRBJ1-2; D not certain. V lost 7 bases and J 8 bases, leaving 26 bases between the germline ends. This CDR3 has 16 residues. The V gene's germline CDR1 is SGHTA and CDR2 FQGNSA. In DNA form, the CDR3 reads TGTGCCAGCAACTCCGCCGGAGGCCGTAAGATGTTGGGCTACACCTTC. Its protein is CASNSAGGRKMLGYTF.

This clone showed up just once. This sequence joins TRBV9 and TRBJ1-5; TRBD1 agrees at 9 bases. The germline CDR1 and CDR2 sequences are SGDLS and YYNGEE. The CDR3 is 19 residues long. Germline trimming cut 0 bases from V and 3 bases from J; bases unmatched to any gene: 13. The CDR3 loop reads CASSVARDRAEWNNQPQHF. Written as DNA, the CDR3 is TGTGCCAGCAGCGTAGCCCGGGACAGGGCCGAGTGGAACAATCAGCCCCAGCATTTT.

The chain recombines TRBV5-4 with TRBJ2-5, with TRBD2 identical over 12 bases. J was trimmed by 5 bases and V by 3 bases; bases with no gene match: 11. CDR3 length equals 17 residues. Germline V gives CDR1 SGHNT, CDR2 YYREEE (reference sequence). Here the CDR3 reads CASSSGLAGGPEETQYF. The CDR3 nucleotides read TGTGCCAGCAGCTCTGGGCTAGCGGGGGGGCCGGAGGAGACCCAGTACTTC. The full variable domain, its missing parts supplied by reference TRBV5-4 and TRBJ2-5, is ETGVTQSPTHLIKTRGQQVTLRCSSQSGHNTVSWYQQALGQGPQFIFQYYREEENGRGNFPPRFSGLQFPNYSSELNVNALELDDSALYLCASSSGLAGGPEETQYFGPGTRLLVL.

This clone was seen once. The chain couples TRBV2 to TRBJ2-3; the match to TRBD2 covers 9 bases. CDR1 is SNHLY and CDR2 is FYNNEI in the germline V gene. The V segment lost 6 bases and the J segment 4 bases; nucleotides outside the gene matches: 8. This CDR3 spans 15 amino acids. This CDR3 reads CASSVAGAEADTQYF. In nucleotides, the CDR3 is TGTGCCAGCAGCGTAGCGGGGGCGGAAGCAGATACGCAGTATTTT.

This clone was seen only a few times. The V and J genes are TRBV11-3 and TRBJ2-2; D gene unclear. This CDR3 contains 13 residues. Germline CDR1 and CDR2: SGHNT and YENEEA. V was cut by 1 base and J by 10 bases, with 10 bases left in between. CDR3 in amino acids: CASSLGTRKELFF. CDR3 DNA: TGTGCCAGCAGCTTAGGCACCAGAAAGGAGCTGTTTTTT.

The chain uses TRBV9 and TRBJ2-1; no definite D call. The CDR3 totals 16 residues. Trimming shortened V by 4 bases and J by 4 bases, and 18 bases separated the two germline ends. Per the germline V gene, CDR1 is SGDLS and CDR2 is YYNGEE. CDR3 region: CASSSQSVGVYNEQFF. The CDR3 coding sequence is TGTGCCAGCAGCAGTCAGTCCGTCGGAGTATACAATGAGCAGTTCTTC.